A single sample is the source of the 9 T cell receptor beta chains below, sequenced in a study of OX40 agonist ivuxolimab in advanced cancers. TCRdb keeps only in-frame clones here, not all; method: immunoSEQ multiplex PCR. Of 35,000 to 55,000 clones listed, approximately 90% are singletons. The input for sequencing was CD4+ or CD8+ T cells sorted from blood, taken in a trial of the OX40 agonist ivuxolimab. These receptors all stem from an adult with an advanced solid tumor such as melanoma, head and neck, liver or kidney cancer.

The rearrangement joins TRBV6-6 to TRBJ2-7, with 7 bases identical to TRBD1. Germline loops: CDR1 MNHNY, CDR2 SVGAGI (reference sequence). J gave up 5 bases and V 10 bases, and 8 bases lay outside the gene matches. This CDR3 has 12 amino acids. The CDR3 here is CATGQATDEQYF. The CDR3, as DNA: TGTGCCACCGGACAGGCCACTGACGAGCAGTACTTC.

The gene calls are TRBV9 and TRBJ1-4, with TRBD1 matching over 11 bases. The ends lost 2 bases at V and 5 bases at J; junction bases unmatched: 8. The CDR3 is 17 amino acids. Germline V gene lookup returns CDR1 SGDLS and CDR2 YYNGEE. This chain's CDR3 is CASSVATGQGANEKLFF. The DNA of the CDR3 is TGTGCCAGCAGCGTCGCGACCGGACAGGGGGCCAATGAAAAACTGTTTTTT.

The gene calls are TRBV20-1 and TRBJ2-7, with D uncertain. The CDR3 consists of 11 residues. Germline CDR1 DFQATT, CDR2 SNEGSKA (reference sequence). Trimming removed 5 bases from V and 3 bases from J, with 8 bases in between. CDR3 DNA: TGCAGTGCTGAGAGGCTCTACGAGCAGTACTTC. Its protein product is CSAERLYEQYF.

The chain employs TRBV28 and TRBJ2-7; a weak D match, TRBD1 (6 bases). V shed 2 bases and J shed 2 bases, with 10 bases lying between them. CDR1 is MDHEN and CDR2 is SYDVKM in the germline V gene. This CDR3 contains 14 residues. CDR3: CASSLATGAYEQYF. Written as DNA, the CDR3 is TGTGCCAGCAGTTTAGCGACAGGAGCCTACGAGCAGTACTTC.

Only a few counts were recorded for this clone. The chain uses TRBV2 and TRBJ1-1, with D possibly matching TRBD1 (5 bases). This CDR3 has 13 residues. V lost 7 bases to trimming and J lost 1 base, with 10 bases between them. Germline CDR1 and CDR2: SNHLY and FYNNEI. The chain's CDR3 is CASMGEGNTEAFF. DNA of the CDR3: TGTGCCAGCATGGGGGAAGGGAACACTGAAGCTTTCTTT.

The V call is TRBV11-2, the J call TRBJ1-5, with TRBD1 as a possible D gene (5 bases). V was shortened by 2 bases and J by 7 bases, with 9 bases between the two germline ends. The CDR3 is 13 amino acids. CDR1 is SGHAT and CDR2 is FQNNGV in the germline V gene. The CDR3 loop reads CASSLRGGQPQHF. Here the CDR3 DNA reads TGTGCCAGCAGCTTACGGGGGGGGCAGCCCCAGCATTTT.

The chain employs TRBV5-3 and TRBJ1-1, with D unclear. TRBV5-3 is flagged as an ORF with uncertain function. This CDR3 has 12 amino acids. V lost 4 bases, J lost 3 bases, and 7 bases lay in between. CDR3 sequence: CARSGRDTEAFF. The CDR3 DNA reads as TGTGCCAGAAGCGGCCGGGACACTGAAGCTTTCTTT.

The CDR3 DNA is TGTGCCAGCAGAGGGACAGGGTGGACCGGGGAGCTGTTTTTT. Translated: CASRGTGWTGELFF. This rearrangement joins TRBV5-8 to TRBJ2-2; TRBD1 aligns across 9 bases. Germline assignment: CDR1 SGHTS and CDR2 YDEGEE. Trimming took 5 bases from V and 5 from J; bases not matched to a gene: 4. This CDR3 is 14 amino acids long.

The rearrangement joins TRBV11-1 to TRBJ2-7, with 9 bases aligning to TRBD2. Germline V gene lookup returns CDR1 SGHAT and CDR2 FQDESV (reference sequence). The CDR3 has 15 amino acids. V trimming: 1 base; J trimming: 2 bases; junction bases outside the gene matches: 3. In DNA form, the CDR3 reads TGTGCCAGCAGCTTAGGGGCTAGCGGGACCTACGAGCAGTACTTC. Protein product: CASSLGASGTYEQYF.